This T cell receptor (beta chain) appears in the sequencing data of a study of spatial heterogeneity in lung cancer. Sample time point: sample taken at primary tumor resection. TCRdb re-called the 5' RACE reads with MiXCR, one entry per CDR3 protein. Among around 9,600 distinct CDR3 sequences listed, roughly 6% were seen once. Broader study findings: Mutation tallies in tumors tracked expanded intratumoral alpha and beta TCR counts.

The CDR3 sequence is 11 residues long. Germline V gene data show CDR1 as MNHEY and CDR2 as SVGEGT. Within the sample, this clonotype is medium-sized (0.01 to 0.1%). Its antigen is not identified. One end of the junction varies from germline; a read error may be responsible. The receptor comes from a female donor with early-stage non-small cell lung cancer. The sample consisted of lung tumor tissue, taken at surgery. V gene TRBV6-2 or TRBV6-3 combines with J gene TRBJ2-7; no clear D. CDR3 in amino acids: CASSDSYEQYF. The CDR3 DNA sequence: TGTGCCAGCAGTGACTCCTACGAGCAGTACTTC.